Included here is one TCR beta chain sequence, with context. The antigen remains undetermined. This sample is part of a study of PD-1 blockade in classical Hodgkin lymphoma. In the study overall: Every 2 weeks, patients got 3 mg/kg intravenous nivolumab. Whole-study results and caveats: While CD8+ TCR diversity did not rise significantly by C4D1, CD4+ TCR diversity did.

Clones were sequenced by immunoSEQ multiplex PCR, and TCRdb holds only the in-frame ones, with some missing. Here the sample spans 6,000 to 6,500 clones, about 80% being singletons. Each of the patients experienced relapse following autologous stem cell transplantation, and their brentuximab vedotin exposure differed. Trimming pared 4 bases from V and 1 base from J, leaving 13 bases between. The CDR3 extends over 14 amino acids. From germline, CDR1 is SQVTM and CDR2 ANQGSEA. Source: peripheral blood mononuclear cells (PBMCs), taken at baseline. This sequence originates from a human donor with classical Hodgkin lymphoma. The chain links TRBV29-1 to TRBJ1-1, with TRBD1 as a possible D gene (6 bases). CDR3 nucleotides: TGCAGCGTTGCGTGGCAGGGGAGGAACACTGAAGCTTTCTTT. Its translation: CSVAWQGRNTEAFF.